The 14 T cell receptor beta chains in this list originate from one sample, sequenced in a study of monozygotic twins with inflammatory bowel disease. TCRdb processed the 5' RACE reads again and assigns one entry to each CDR3 protein, with no DNA. The sample table sets out some 170,000 distinct CDR3 sequences. Sequenced: blood. Receptors were obtained from a human donor with ulcerative colitis or Crohn's disease, or a healthy co-twin of an affected twin (not recorded which).

The chain has TRBV9 and TRBJ2-7. The CDR3 covers 14 residues. CDR1 SGDLS and CDR2 YYNGEE come from the germline V gene. The CDR3 sequence is CASSVGGRSYEQYF.

The genes are TRBV5-1 and TRBJ2-7; the TCRdb D gene call, TRBD1, has no DNA to confirm it. This CDR3 is built from 13 residues. Germline V gene data show CDR1 as SGHRS and CDR2 as YFSETQ. The CDR3 sequence: CASSSGTGWEQYF.

The chain has TRBV10-2 and TRBJ2-3; TCRdb calls TRBD1, which cannot be checked without DNA. The germline gives CDR1 WSHSY, CDR2 SAAADI. The CDR3 has 14 amino acids. The CDR3 here is CASTRDTDTDTQYF.

The chain recombines TRBV12-3 or TRBV12-4 with TRBJ1-3. This CDR3 comprises 14 residues. CDR3 region: CASTRLSPGNTIYF.

This chain uses TRBV19 with TRBJ1-4; the TCRdb D gene call, TRBD1, has no DNA to confirm it. CDR3 length: 14 residues. Looked up from germline, CDR1 is LNHDA and CDR2 is SQIVND (reference sequence). The CDR3 protein is CASSIPGEGEKLFF.

This rearrangement joins TRBV6-1 to TRBJ2-1; TCRdb outputs TRBD2, but without DNA this stays unchecked. The germline V gene has CDR1 MNHNS and CDR2 SASEGT. The CDR3 sequence is 15 residues long. The CDR3 loop reads CASSMTSGIYNEQFF.

The gene calls are TRBV27 and TRBJ2-7; there is no DNA to check the TCRdb D call of TRBD2. Germline CDR1 reads MNHEY; CDR2 reads SMNVEV (reference sequence). CDR3 length equals 13 residues. CDR3 residues: CASSLRASYEQYF.

CDR3 in amino acids: CASSRNTDRATGELFF. The chain recombines TRBV5-1 with TRBJ2-2; the D gene TCRdb calls, TRBD1, cannot be checked with no DNA. Germline loops: CDR1 SGHRS, CDR2 YFSETQ. There are 16 residues in the CDR3. The whole variable domain, remainder taken from reference TRBV5-1 and TRBJ2-2, is KAGVTQTPRYLIKTRGQQVTLSCSPISGHRSVSWYQQTPGQGLQFLFEYFSETQRNKGNFPGRFSGRQFSNSRSEMNVSTLELGDSALYLCASSRNTDRATGELFFGEGSRLTVL.

V and J are TRBV27 and TRBJ2-5; TCRdb returns TRBD1, unconfirmable since there is no DNA. The CDR3 is made up of 11 amino acids. Germline lookup yields CDR1 MNHEY and CDR2 SMNVEV (reference sequence). CDR3 sequence: CASRKGQTQYF.

The chain is built from TRBV7-2 and TRBJ1-6; TCRdb's D call, TRBD1, is unchecked because there is no DNA. The CDR3 runs 17 residues. Germline-derived CDR1 and CDR2 are SGHTA and FQGNSA. The CDR3 reads CASSLAGGRSYNSPLHF. The full variable domain, rest sourced from reference TRBV7-2 and TRBJ1-6, is GAGVSQSPSNKVTEKGKDVELRCDPISGHTALYWYRQSLGQGLEFLIYFQGNSAPDKSGLPSDRFSAERTGGSVSTLTIQRTQQEDSAVYLCASSLAGGRSYNSPLHFGNGTRLTVT.

The chain recombines TRBV6-1 with TRBJ1-1; TCRdb returns TRBD1, unconfirmable since there is no DNA. CDR3 length equals 14 residues. Germline CDR1 reads MNHNS; CDR2 reads SASEGT. CDR3: CASSRTGMNTEAFF.

The J gene is TRBJ1-5, the V gene TRBV6-2 or TRBV6-3. The germline CDR1 and CDR2 sequences are MNHEY and SVGEGT. CDR3 length equals 16 residues. The CDR3 spells CASRTEEFKGNQPQHF.

This chain uses TRBV6-1 with TRBJ1-5; the D call from TCRdb, TRBD1, cannot be confirmed without DNA. The germline V gene encodes CDR1 MNHNS and CDR2 SASEGT. This CDR3 is 17 amino acids long. The chain's CDR3 is CASSEQGAWNSNQPQHF.

The chain joins TRBV10-3 to TRBJ2-7; TCRdb picks TRBD1, but there is no DNA to check that call. This CDR3 is 15 amino acids long. CDR1 ENHRY and CDR2 SYGVKD come from the germline V gene. The CDR3 region is CAISESRAGEVEQYF.